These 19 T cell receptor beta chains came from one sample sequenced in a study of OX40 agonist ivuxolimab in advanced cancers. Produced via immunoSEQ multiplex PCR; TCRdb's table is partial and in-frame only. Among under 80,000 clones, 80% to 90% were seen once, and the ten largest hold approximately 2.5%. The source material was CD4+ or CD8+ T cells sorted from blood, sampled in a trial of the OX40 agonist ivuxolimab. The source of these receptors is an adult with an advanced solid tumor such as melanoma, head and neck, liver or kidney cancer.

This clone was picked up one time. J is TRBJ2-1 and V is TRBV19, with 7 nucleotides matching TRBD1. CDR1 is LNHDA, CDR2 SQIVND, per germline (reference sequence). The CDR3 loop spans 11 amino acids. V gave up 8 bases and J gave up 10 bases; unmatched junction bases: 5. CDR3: CASYRGAEQFF. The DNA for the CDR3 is TGTGCCAGTTACAGGGGCGCGGAGCAGTTCTTC.

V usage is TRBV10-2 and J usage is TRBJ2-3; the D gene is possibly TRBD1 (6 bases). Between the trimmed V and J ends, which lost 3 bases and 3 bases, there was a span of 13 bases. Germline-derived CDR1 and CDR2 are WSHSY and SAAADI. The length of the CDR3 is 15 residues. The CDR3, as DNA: TGCGCCAGCAGTGATACAGGGTTTCGAACAGATACGCAGTATTTT. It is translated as CASSDTGFRTDTQYF.

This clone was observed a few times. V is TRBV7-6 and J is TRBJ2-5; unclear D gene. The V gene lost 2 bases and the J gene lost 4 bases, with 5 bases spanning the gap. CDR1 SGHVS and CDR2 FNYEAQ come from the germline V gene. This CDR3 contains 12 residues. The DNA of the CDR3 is TGTGCCAGCAGCTTAATGTTAGAGACCCAGTACTTC. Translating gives CASSLMLETQYF.

The chain's CDR3 is CASSPGLAVINEQFF. CDR3 sequence (DNA): TGTGCCAGCAGCCCGGGACTAGCGGTCATAAATGAGCAGTTCTTC. V gene TRBV7-9 combines with J gene TRBJ2-1, with TRBD2 identical over 11 bases. Germline V gene sequence: CDR1 SEHNR, CDR2 FQNEAQ (reference sequence). CDR3 size: 15 residues. The J segment lost 7 bases and the V segment lost 5 bases, leaving 7 bases of the junction unmatched. Full variable domain (missing parts from reference TRBV7-9 and TRBJ2-1): DTGVSQNPRHKITKRGQNVTFRCDPISEHNRLYWYRQTLGQGPEFLTYFQNEAQLEKSRLLSDRFSAERPKGSFSTLEIQRTEQGDSAMYLCASSPGLAVINEQFFGPGTRLTVL.

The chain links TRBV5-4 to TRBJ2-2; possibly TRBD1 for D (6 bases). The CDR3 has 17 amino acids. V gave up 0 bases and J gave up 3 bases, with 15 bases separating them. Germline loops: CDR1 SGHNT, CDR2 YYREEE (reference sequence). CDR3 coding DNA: TGTGCCAGCAGCTTGGAGGGGGTCGGTTTGGACACCGGGGAGCTGTTTTTT. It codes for CASSLEGVGLDTGELFF.

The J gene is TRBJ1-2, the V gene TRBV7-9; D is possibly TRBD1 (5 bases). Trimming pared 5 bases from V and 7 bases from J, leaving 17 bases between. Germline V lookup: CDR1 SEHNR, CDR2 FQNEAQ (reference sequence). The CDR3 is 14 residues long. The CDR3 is CASSPAGGVGGYTF. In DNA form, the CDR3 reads TGTGCCAGCAGCCCCGCCGGGGGAGTCGGTGGCTACACCTTC.

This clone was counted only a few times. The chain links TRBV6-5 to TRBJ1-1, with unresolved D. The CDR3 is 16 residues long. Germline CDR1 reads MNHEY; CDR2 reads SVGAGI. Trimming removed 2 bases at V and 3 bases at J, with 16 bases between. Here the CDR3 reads CASSYLPPRGDTEAFF. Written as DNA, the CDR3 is TGTGCCAGCAGTTACCTCCCCCCCCGAGGAGACACTGAAGCTTTCTTT.

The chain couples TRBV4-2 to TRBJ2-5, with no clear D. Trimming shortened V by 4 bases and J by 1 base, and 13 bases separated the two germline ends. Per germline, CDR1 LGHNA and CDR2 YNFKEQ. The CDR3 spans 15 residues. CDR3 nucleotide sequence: TGTGCCAGCAGCCCAGGACCACACTCCCAAGAGACCCAGTACTTC. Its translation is CASSPGPHSQETQYF.

The CDR3 here is CASTPVLALETQYF. The CDR3 DNA follows: TGTGCCAGCACCCCAGTTTTGGCCTTGGAGACCCAGTACTTC. The chain is built from TRBV28 and TRBJ2-5; D is undetermined. CDR1 is MDHEN, CDR2 SYDVKM, per germline. Trimming stripped 7 bases from V and 5 bases from J, with 17 bases between. This CDR3 has 14 residues.

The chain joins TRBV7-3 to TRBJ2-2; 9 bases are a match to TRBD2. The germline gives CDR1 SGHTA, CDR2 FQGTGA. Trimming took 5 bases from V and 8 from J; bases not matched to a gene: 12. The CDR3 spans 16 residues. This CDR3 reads CASSPTGLAASGELFF. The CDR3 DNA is TGTGCCAGCAGCCCGACGGGACTAGCTGCATCAGGGGAGCTGTTTTTT.

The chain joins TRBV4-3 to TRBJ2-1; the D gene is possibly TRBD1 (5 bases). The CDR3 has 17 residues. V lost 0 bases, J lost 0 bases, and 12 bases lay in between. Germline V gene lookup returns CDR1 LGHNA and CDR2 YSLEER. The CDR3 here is CASSQDRGISSYNEQFF. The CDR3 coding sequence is TGCGCCAGCAGCCAAGATAGGGGAATTTCCTCCTACAATGAGCAGTTCTTC.

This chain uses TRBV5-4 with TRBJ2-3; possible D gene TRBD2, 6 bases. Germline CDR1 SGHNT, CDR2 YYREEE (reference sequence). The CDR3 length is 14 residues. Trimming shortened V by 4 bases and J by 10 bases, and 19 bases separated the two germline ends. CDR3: CASSDTRDSNSQYF. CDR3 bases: TGTGCCAGCAGCGATACCCGGGACTCCAATTCGCAGTATTTT.

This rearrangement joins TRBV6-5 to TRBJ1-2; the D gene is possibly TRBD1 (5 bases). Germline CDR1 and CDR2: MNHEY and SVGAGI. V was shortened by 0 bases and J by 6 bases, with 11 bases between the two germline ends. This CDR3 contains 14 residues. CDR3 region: CASSYSGWGDGYTF. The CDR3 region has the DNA TGTGCCAGCAGTTACTCGGGCTGGGGCGATGGCTACACCTTC.

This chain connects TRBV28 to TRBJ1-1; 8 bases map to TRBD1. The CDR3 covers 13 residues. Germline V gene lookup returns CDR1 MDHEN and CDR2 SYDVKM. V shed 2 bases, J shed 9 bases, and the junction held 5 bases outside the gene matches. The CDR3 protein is CASSLPRQGQAFF. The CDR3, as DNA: TGTGCCAGCAGTTTACCCCGACAGGGGCAAGCTTTCTTT.

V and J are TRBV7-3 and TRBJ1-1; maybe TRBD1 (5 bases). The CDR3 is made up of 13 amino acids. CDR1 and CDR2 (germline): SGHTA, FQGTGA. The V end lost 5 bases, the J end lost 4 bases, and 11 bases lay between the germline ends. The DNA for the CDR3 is TGTGCCAGCAGCCGGGGGGTTCGCACTGAAGCTTTCTTT. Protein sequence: CASSRGVRTEAFF.

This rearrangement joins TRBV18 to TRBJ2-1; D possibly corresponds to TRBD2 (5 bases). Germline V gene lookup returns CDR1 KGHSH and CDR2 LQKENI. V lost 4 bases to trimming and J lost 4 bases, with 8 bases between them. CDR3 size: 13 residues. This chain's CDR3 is CASSRTGYNEQFF. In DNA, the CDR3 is TGTGCCAGCTCACGGACTGGATACAATGAGCAGTTCTTC.

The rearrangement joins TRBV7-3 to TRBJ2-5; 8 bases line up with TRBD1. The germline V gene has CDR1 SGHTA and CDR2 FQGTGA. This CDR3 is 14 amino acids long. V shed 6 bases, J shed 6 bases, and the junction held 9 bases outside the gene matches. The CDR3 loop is CASSPGGPAQTQYF. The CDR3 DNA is TGTGCCAGCAGTCCAGGGGGCCCCGCACAGACCCAGTACTTC.

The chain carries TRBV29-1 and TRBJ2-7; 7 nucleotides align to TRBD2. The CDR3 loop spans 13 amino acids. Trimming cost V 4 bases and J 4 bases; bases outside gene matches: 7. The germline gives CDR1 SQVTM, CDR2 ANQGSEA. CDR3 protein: CSVGRGGGYEQYF. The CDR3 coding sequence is TGCAGCGTTGGGAGGGGCGGGGGTTACGAGCAGTACTTC.

This CDR3 reads CASSSLKAPAGDCWEQYF. The CDR3, as DNA: TGTGCCAGCAGCTCCCTGAAGGCCCCAGCGGGAGATTGTTGGGAGCAGTACTTC. V usage is TRBV21-1 and J usage is TRBJ2-7; the table assigns TRBD2, which was not confirmed against the DNA. TRBV21-1 is designated a pseudogene. The CDR3 is 18 amino acids.